This TCR beta chain was captured by sequencing in a study of CD8 T cell repertoires and HIV-1 epitope variants. At the level of the study: Each of Twenty-five Gag and Nef epitope peptides stimulated a separate culture.

Remarks on this clone: Its antigen is currently unknown.

The CDR3 runs 15 residues. With V trimmed by 8 bases and J by 2 bases, 10 bases remained unmatched. Germline lookup yields CDR1 MNHNS and CDR2 SASEGT. Some clones are missing from TCRdb's copy, which holds only in-frame ones; the method was immunoSEQ multiplex PCR. Of some 5,300 clones listed, around 60% were seen once; the top ten hold roughly 44%. The sequenced material came from cultured CD8+ T cells derived from PBMCs. This chain joins TRBV6-1 and TRBJ2-3, with 7 bases lining up with TRBD2. The receptor comes from a male donor with HIV. The CDR3, as DNA: TGTGCCAGCCCGAGCGGGGAGGCCTACACAGATACGCAGTATTTT. This gives the protein CASPSGEAYTDTQYF.